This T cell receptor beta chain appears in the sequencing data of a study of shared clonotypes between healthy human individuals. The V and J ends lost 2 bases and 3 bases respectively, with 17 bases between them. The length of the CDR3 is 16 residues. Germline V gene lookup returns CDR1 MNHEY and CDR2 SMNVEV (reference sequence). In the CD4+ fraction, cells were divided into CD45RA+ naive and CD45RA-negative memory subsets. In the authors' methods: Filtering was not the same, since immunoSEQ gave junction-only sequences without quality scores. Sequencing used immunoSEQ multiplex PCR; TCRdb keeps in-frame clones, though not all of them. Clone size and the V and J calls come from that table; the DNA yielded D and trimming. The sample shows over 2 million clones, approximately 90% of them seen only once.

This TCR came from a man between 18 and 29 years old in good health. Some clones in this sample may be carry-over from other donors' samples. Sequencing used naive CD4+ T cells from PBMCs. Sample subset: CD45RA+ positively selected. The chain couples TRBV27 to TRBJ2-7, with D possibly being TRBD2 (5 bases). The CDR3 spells CASSLPLVPVSYEQYF. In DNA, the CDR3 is TGTGCCAGCAGTTTACCACTAGTCCCGGTGAGCTACGAGCAGTACTTC.